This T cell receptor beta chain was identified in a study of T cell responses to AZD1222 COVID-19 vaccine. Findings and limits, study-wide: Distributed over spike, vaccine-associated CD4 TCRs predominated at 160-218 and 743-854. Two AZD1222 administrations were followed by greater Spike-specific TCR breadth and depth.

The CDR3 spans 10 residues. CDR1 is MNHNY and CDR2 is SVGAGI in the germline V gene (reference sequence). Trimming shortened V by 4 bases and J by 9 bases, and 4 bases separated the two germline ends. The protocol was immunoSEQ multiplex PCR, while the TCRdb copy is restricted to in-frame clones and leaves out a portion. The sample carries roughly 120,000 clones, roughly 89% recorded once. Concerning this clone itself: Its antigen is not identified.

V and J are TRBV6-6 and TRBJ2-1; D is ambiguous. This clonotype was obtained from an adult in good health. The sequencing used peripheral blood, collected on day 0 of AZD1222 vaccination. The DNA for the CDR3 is TGTGCCAGCAGTTCGGGTGAGCAGTTCTTC. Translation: CASSSGEQFF.